Sequencing of this T cell receptor (beta chain) was carried out in a study of kidney transplant recipient with SARS-CoV-2 infection. This clonotype was observed many times. TCRdb re-analysed the reads in MiXCR, keeping a single row per CDR3 protein. Of about 250,000 distinct CDR3 sequences listed, 29% are singletons. The CDR3 totals 14 residues. V was cut by 4 bases and J by 5 bases, with 11 bases left in between. Looked up from germline, CDR1 is SGHAT and CDR2 is FQNNGV. The J gene is TRBJ1-4, the V gene TRBV11-2; tentative D call: TRBD1 (6 bases). The specimen comprised a blood sample, sampled at baseline and on roughly day 110 from a kidney transplant recipient. This sequence originates from a male patient between 25 and 39 years old who had COVID-19 and was a kidney transplant recipient. Some T cells could come from the graft donor. CDR3 in amino acids: CASSWDTGNEKLFF. The DNA of the CDR3 is TGTGCCAGCAGCTGGGATACAGGGAATGAAAAACTGTTTTTT.